A single sample gave rise to the 28 T cell receptor beta chains below, sequenced in a study of T cells expressing NK-cell markers. TCRdb processed the 5' RACE reads again and assigns one entry to each CDR3 protein, with no DNA. The table for this sample gives fewer than 300,000 distinct CDR3 sequences. The sequencing sample was made of blood T cells: a sorted CD56 or NKG2C T cell subset, CD4+ or CD8+ T cells, or bulk PBMC T cells (not recorded which). The receptor set was obtained from a woman between 18 and 70 years old in good health.

The chain uses TRBV11-2 and TRBJ2-3. This CDR3 region has 14 residues. Germline V gives CDR1 SGHAT, CDR2 FQNNGV. The CDR3 protein is CASSLRTSRDTQYF. Supplemented by reference TRBV11-2 and TRBJ2-3, the full variable domain reads EAGVAQSPRYKIIEKRQSVAFWCNPISGHATLYWYQQILGQGPKLLIQFQNNGVVDDSQLPKDRFSAERLKGVDSTLKIQPAKLEDSAVYLCASSLRTSRDTQYFGPGTRLTVL.

The rearrangement links TRBV5-1 to TRBJ2-3; the TCRdb D gene call, TRBD1, has no DNA to confirm it. CDR3 length: 14 residues. CDR1 and CDR2 (germline): SGHRS, YFSETQ. CDR3 region: CASSSSPGADTQYF.

V is TRBV7-2 and J is TRBJ1-6. Germline V gene sequence: CDR1 SGHTA, CDR2 FQGNSA. This CDR3 comprises 15 residues. This chain's CDR3 is CASSFLRNNNSPLHF.

This sequence joins TRBV25-1 and TRBJ1-1. From germline, CDR1 is MGHDK and CDR2 SYGVNS. This CDR3 contains 11 residues. The chain's CDR3 is CASSTPDEAFF.

The rearrangement uses TRBV4-3 and TRBJ1-1; TCRdb reports TRBD1, a call that lacks DNA to check it against. CDR1 LGHNA and CDR2 YSLEER come from the germline V gene. This CDR3 comprises 15 residues. The CDR3 is CASSQDRGVNTEAFF.

The chain recombines TRBV12-3 or TRBV12-4 with TRBJ1-5. This CDR3 contains 14 residues. CDR3 loop: CASSGGVSNQPQHF.

The chain employs TRBV20-1 and TRBJ2-2; the TCRdb D gene call, TRBD1, has no DNA to confirm it. The CDR3 length is 15 residues. In germline, CDR1 is DFQATT, CDR2 SNEGSKA (reference sequence). CDR3 loop: CSARDEGRLSGELFF.

This chain joins TRBV6-1 and TRBJ1-2; TCRdb selects TRBD1, and the lack of DNA leaves this call unchecked. Germline-derived CDR1 and CDR2 are MNHNS and SASEGT. The CDR3 covers 16 residues. The chain's CDR3 is CASSEQGRTFGGGYTF.

The chain has TRBV5-1 and TRBJ2-1; TCRdb's assignment of TRBD2 cannot be checked, as there is no DNA. CDR1 SGHRS and CDR2 YFSETQ come from the germline V gene. CDR3 length equals 15 residues. CDR3 region: CASSWQGDFGNEQFF.

The V and J genes are TRBV20-1 and TRBJ2-2; TCRdb designates TRBD2, a call that cannot be tested without DNA. Germline V lookup: CDR1 DFQATT, CDR2 SNEGSKA (reference sequence). This CDR3 spans 12 amino acids. The CDR3 sequence: CSARMGPGELFF.

The V call is TRBV20-1, the J call TRBJ1-3. The CDR3 consists of 14 residues. CDR1 DFQATT and CDR2 SNEGSKA come from the germline V gene (reference sequence). CDR3 amino acids: CSATHRTSGNTIYF.

The V call is TRBV3-1, the J call TRBJ2-1; absent DNA, TCRdb's TRBD1 call cannot be checked. Germline CDR1 reads LGHDT; CDR2 reads YNNKEL (reference sequence). The CDR3 contains 16 residues. This CDR3 reads CASSQDRKAGDNEQFF.

This rearrangement joins TRBV12-3 or TRBV12-4 to TRBJ2-1; TCRdb's D call of TRBD1 is untestable without DNA. CDR3 length: 17 residues. Here the CDR3 reads CASSFSSGGKTRNEQFF.

The chain couples TRBV5-1 to TRBJ1-4; TCRdb indicates TRBD1, and absent DNA this call remains unverified. The CDR3 contains 15 residues. Germline V gene lookup returns CDR1 SGHRS and CDR2 YFSETQ. The CDR3 sequence: CASSLGTGRNEKLFF. The whole variable domain, remainder taken from reference TRBV5-1 and TRBJ1-4, is KAGVTQTPRYLIKTRGQQVTLSCSPISGHRSVSWYQQTPGQGLQFLFEYFSETQRNKGNFPGRFSGRQFSNSRSEMNVSTLELGDSALYLCASSLGTGRNEKLFFGSGTQLSVL.

V usage is TRBV7-8 and J usage is TRBJ2-1; checking the TCRdb D call of TRBD2 is not possible without DNA. This CDR3 region has 15 residues. The V gene's germline CDR1 is SGHVS and CDR2 FQNEAQ. The CDR3 loop is CASRPGLAGNNEQFF.

The V call is TRBV12-3 or TRBV12-4, the J call TRBJ1-2; the TRBD1 assignment by TCRdb is unverifiable without DNA. The CDR3 consists of 16 residues. CDR3 region: CASSSDRGRFNYGYTF.

The CDR3 spells CASSADIASYEQYF. The V gene is TRBV12-3 or TRBV12-4, the J gene TRBJ2-7. There are 14 residues in the CDR3.

The chain employs TRBV30 and TRBJ1-6; with no DNA, the TCRdb D assignment of TRBD1 cannot be verified. The CDR3 runs to 16 residues. Germline V lookup: CDR1 GTSNPN, CDR2 SVGIG (reference sequence). This chain's CDR3 is CAWSLGARRYNSPLHF.

The chain joins TRBV6-1 to TRBJ2-3; TCRdb selects TRBD1, and the lack of DNA leaves this call unchecked. This CDR3 spans 15 amino acids. Germline lookup yields CDR1 MNHNS and CDR2 SASEGT. CDR3 protein: CASSSQGGYTDTQYF.

V gene TRBV7-2 combines with J gene TRBJ2-3; no DNA is available, so the TRBD1 call from TCRdb remains unchecked. The CDR3 contains 13 residues. CDR1 SGHTA and CDR2 FQGNSA come from the germline V gene. CDR3 protein: CASSFSPDTAQYF. The full variable domain, its missing parts supplied by reference TRBV7-2 and TRBJ2-3, is GAGVSQSPSNKVTEKGKDVELRCDPISGHTALYWYRQSLGQGLEFLIYFQGNSAPDKSGLPSDRFSAERTGGSVSTLTIQRTQQEDSAVYLCASSFSPDTAQYFGPGTRLTVL.

V and J are TRBV20-1 and TRBJ2-7; there is no DNA to check the TCRdb D call of TRBD2. This CDR3 has 17 residues. Germline V CDR1 and CDR2: DFQATT, SNEGSKA (reference sequence). The CDR3: CSARDFGGRGGSYEQYF.

V and J are TRBV27 and TRBJ2-5. Germline assignment: CDR1 MNHEY and CDR2 SMNVEV (reference sequence). This CDR3 has 14 residues. CDR3 in amino acids: CASSFAGYQETQYF.

The rearrangement links TRBV7-9 to TRBJ2-3; TCRdb lists TRBD2, though no DNA is available to test this call. This CDR3 is built from 16 residues. Looked up from germline, CDR1 is SEHNR and CDR2 is FQNEAQ (reference sequence). CDR3 sequence: CASSAQAGASTDTQYF.

V is TRBV7-2 and J is TRBJ2-1; with no DNA, the TCRdb D assignment of TRBD1 cannot be verified. The CDR3 runs to 18 residues. In germline, CDR1 is SGHTA, CDR2 FQGNSA. This CDR3 is CASSLDASAGTGGGEQFF.

V and J are TRBV12-3 or TRBV12-4 and TRBJ2-3; TCRdb gives TRBD2 as the D gene, but with no DNA this cannot be confirmed. The CDR3 totals 16 residues. CDR3 residues: CASIPPGLAAGDTQYF.

CDR3 in amino acids: CASSPGGTTNEKLFF. The chain links TRBV5-4 to TRBJ1-4; TCRdb selects TRBD1, and the lack of DNA leaves this call unchecked. Germline V lookup: CDR1 SGHNT, CDR2 YYREEE (reference sequence). The CDR3 has 15 residues. The complete variable domain, with remaining parts taken from reference TRBV5-4 and TRBJ1-4, reads ETGVTQSPTHLIKTRGQQVTLRCSSQSGHNTVSWYQQALGQGPQFIFQYYREEENGRGNFPPRFSGLQFPNYSSELNVNALELDDSALYLCASSPGGTTNEKLFFGSGTQLSVL.

The chain carries TRBV12-3 or TRBV12-4 and TRBJ1-4. This CDR3 has 12 residues. The CDR3 sequence: CASGKVGEKLFF.

The gene calls are TRBV10-3 and TRBJ2-3; the D gene TCRdb calls, TRBD2, cannot be checked with no DNA. Per germline, CDR1 ENHRY and CDR2 SYGVKD. The CDR3 spans 12 residues. CDR3 region: CATSPGTDTQYF.